The TCR beta chain under discussion was sequenced for a study of T cell repertoires in cytomegalovirus infection. Study findings and constraints: The response measured ex vivo was dominated by TCR beta clonotypes (HLA-C-restricted and CMV-specific).

For this clonotype: Antigen: not known.

TCRdb independently ran MiXCR on the reads; one entry per CDR3 protein. Found here are hundreds of thousands of distinct CDR3 sequences, 32% of them singletons; the top ten hold around 12%. The source is a human donor in good health (CMV status not recorded). Some clones in this sample may be carry-over from other donors' samples. Sequencing was performed on cultured CD8+ T cells from PBMCs, taken from culture after CMV antigen stimulation.

The CDR3 DNA reads as TGTGCCAGCAGCTTAGAGGCGGGGGGGCCGCGTGAGCAGTTCTTC. Residues: CASSLEAGGPREQFF. The chain carries TRBV7-9 and TRBJ2-1, with TRBD2 matching 9 bases. V shed 1 base, J shed 9 bases, and the junction held 7 bases outside the gene matches. The CDR3 consists of 15 residues. The germline V gene encodes CDR1 SEHNR and CDR2 FQNEAQ (reference sequence). The entire variable domain, with the rest obtained from reference TRBV7-9 and TRBJ2-1, is as follows: DTGVSQNPRHKITKRGQNVTFRCDPISEHNRLYWYRQTLGQGPEFLTYFQNEAQLEKSRLLSDRFSAERPKGSFSTLEIQRTEQGDSAMYLCASSLEAGGPREQFFGPGTRLTVL.